Each of the 29 T cell receptor beta chains below was sequenced from the same sample in a study of OX40 agonist ivuxolimab in advanced cancers. Method: immunoSEQ multiplex PCR; TCRdb's copy keeps in-frame clones and lacks some. The repertoire has about 76,000 clones, approximately 85% of them found once; the top ten carry about 0.57%. The source was CD4+ or CD8+ T cells sorted from blood, collected in a trial of the OX40 agonist ivuxolimab. Receptor source: an adult with an advanced solid tumor such as melanoma, head and neck, liver or kidney cancer.

This clone was detected only once. CDR3 sequence: CASRSGTGQDSPLHF. As DNA, the CDR3 is TGTGCCAGCAGAAGTGGGACGGGCCAGGATTCACCCCTCCACTTT. This chain connects TRBV7-6 to TRBJ1-6, with TRBD1 as a possible D gene (5 bases). The V gene lost 6 bases and the J gene lost 8 bases, with 17 bases spanning the gap. The length of the CDR3 is 15 residues. CDR1 is SGHVS, CDR2 FNYEAQ, per germline.

The genes are TRBV4-2 and TRBJ1-1; TRBD1 might be the D (5 bases). The V and J ends lost 0 bases and 1 base respectively, with 15 bases between them. The germline gives CDR1 LGHNA, CDR2 YNFKEQ. The CDR3 covers 17 residues. The DNA of the CDR3 is TGTGCCAGCAGCCAAGAAGGGTTCACAGGAGCGAACACTGAAGCTTTCTTT. This sequence encodes CASSQEGFTGANTEAFF.

The rearrangement joins TRBV18 to TRBJ2-3, with unresolved D. Trimming pared 0 bases from V and 11 bases from J, leaving 15 bases between. Germline assignment: CDR1 KGHSH and CDR2 LQKENI. The CDR3 length is 14 residues. The CDR3 protein is CASSPPRTEGRQYF. CDR3 DNA: TGTGCCAGCTCACCACCCCGGACGGAAGGTCGGCAGTATTTT.

The genes are TRBV14 and TRBJ2-7, with TRBD1 matching 8 bases. From germline, CDR1 is SGHDN and CDR2 FVKESK. Trimming took 3 bases from V and 3 from J; bases not matched to a gene: 13. The CDR3 covers 17 residues. CDR3 bases: TGTGCCAGCAGCCAGGGCAACCTTAGGACAGGGAGCTACGAGCAGTACTTC. Encoded protein: CASSQGNLRTGSYEQYF.

The J gene is TRBJ2-3, the V gene TRBV7-2; 7 nucleotides align to TRBD1. This CDR3 is 16 amino acids long. V dropped 4 bases and J dropped 4; count of bases not matched to a gene: 11. CDR1 SGHTA and CDR2 FQGNSA come from the germline V gene. CDR3 amino acids: CASSSPDRSLADTQYF. CDR3 in DNA: TGTGCCAGCAGCTCACCGGACAGGTCCCTCGCAGATACGCAGTATTTT.

The chain couples TRBV29-1 to TRBJ2-2, with D perhaps given as TRBD1 or TRBD2 (5 bases each). V dropped 6 bases and J dropped 1 base, with 12 bases sitting between them. CDR3 length equals 14 residues. Germline V CDR1 and CDR2: SQVTM, ANQGSEA. In nucleotides, the CDR3 is TGCAGCGTCGCGTGGGGGTGGAACACCGGGGAGCTGTTTTTT. Residues: CSVAWGWNTGELFF.

The V gene is TRBV7-2, the J gene TRBJ2-7, with 14 bases fitting TRBD2. V lost 6 bases to trimming and J lost 5 bases; unmatched junction nucleotides: 3. Germline CDR1 SGHTA, CDR2 FQGNSA. The CDR3 has 14 amino acids. CDR3 DNA: TGTGCCAGCAGGCCGGGACTAGCGGGGGACGAGCAGTACTTC. Its protein is CASRPGLAGDEQYF.

The chain couples TRBV4-3 to TRBJ1-6, with D maybe TRBD1 (6 bases). Germline assignment: CDR1 LGHNA and CDR2 YSLEER. V lost 0 bases, J lost 7 bases, and 10 bases lay in between. The CDR3 contains 15 residues. The CDR3 DNA reads as TGCGCCAGCAGCCAAGAGAGTACAGGGAATTCACCCCTCCACTTT. Translated, it gives CASSQESTGNSPLHF.

The chain carries TRBV11-2 and TRBJ1-2; 9 nucleotides agree with TRBD1. Germline CDR1 SGHAT, CDR2 FQNNGV. The CDR3 is made up of 13 amino acids. Germline trimming cut 4 bases from V and 5 bases from J; bases unmatched to any gene: 2. The CDR3 loop is CASSSGQGYGYTF. CDR3 sequence (DNA): TGTGCCAGCAGCTCTGGACAGGGGTATGGCTACACCTTC.

The chain carries TRBV7-2 and TRBJ1-2; D gene ambiguous. This CDR3 region has 15 residues. Germline V gene lookup returns CDR1 SGHTA and CDR2 FQGNSA. V was clipped by 5 bases and J by 1 base, with 14 bases between them. CDR3 residues: CASSLHPDGNYGYTF. CDR3 DNA: TGTGCCAGCAGCCTACACCCTGACGGTAACTATGGCTACACCTTC.

V gene TRBV30 combines with J gene TRBJ1-1; 9 nucleotides line up with TRBD1. In germline, CDR1 is GTSNPN, CDR2 SVGIG (reference sequence). This CDR3 has 15 amino acids. The junction had 10 bases not matched to a gene; V was cut back by 6 bases and J by 2 bases. In nucleotides, the CDR3 is TGTGCCTGCAACAGGGGGCGGAGGGTTAACACTGAAGCTTTCTTT. Amino acid sequence: CACNRGRRVNTEAFF.

The chain employs TRBV9 and TRBJ1-5, with D perhaps TRBD1 (5 bases). The CDR3 is 13 residues long. CDR1 and CDR2 (germline): SGDLS, YYNGEE. V lost 7 bases and J lost 9, with 17 bases in between. CDR3 sequence reads: CASPPNGGGPQHF. The CDR3 region has the DNA TGTGCCAGCCCTCCTAATGGGGGGGGGCCCCAGCATTTT.

The CDR3 loop is CSVAPRDNTGELFF. As DNA, the CDR3 is TGCAGCGTTGCTCCGAGGGATAACACCGGGGAGCTGTTTTTT. This chain joins TRBV29-1 and TRBJ2-2, with D possibly TRBD2 on 5 matching bases. The V and J ends lost 4 bases and 2 bases respectively, with 11 bases between them. Germline values: CDR1 SQVTM, CDR2 ANQGSEA. The CDR3 has 14 amino acids.

The chain recombines TRBV5-8 with TRBJ1-2; 7 positions agree with TRBD1. V dropped 0 bases and J dropped 2; count of bases not matched to a gene: 7. This CDR3 is built from 16 residues. Germline V gives CDR1 SGHTS, CDR2 YDEGEE. The CDR3 bases are TGTGCCAGCAGCTTGGGAGGGGACAGAGACAACTATGGCTACACCTTC. Protein: CASSLGGDRDNYGYTF.

The chain recombines TRBV7-6 with TRBJ1-1, with TRBD1 identical over 8 bases. Unmatched junction bases numbered 6, after V lost 6 bases and J lost 0 bases. Germline loops: CDR1 SGHVS, CDR2 FNYEAQ. This CDR3 spans 15 amino acids. The CDR3 DNA reads as TGTGCCAGCAGACTACAGGGGGACATGAACACTGAAGCTTTCTTT. Translation: CASRLQGDMNTEAFF.

This chain joins TRBV5-1 and TRBJ2-3; 8 nucleotides line up with TRBD2. Germline V gene lookup returns CDR1 SGHRS and CDR2 YFSETQ. Unmatched junction bases numbered 6, after V lost 0 bases and J lost 3 bases. This CDR3 spans 16 amino acids. The CDR3 DNA sequence: TGCGCCAGCAGCTTGGTTGTTAGCGGGGATACAGATACGCAGTATTTT. This translates into CASSLVVSGDTDTQYF. Together with reference TRBV5-1 and TRBJ2-3, the CDR3 gives the full variable domain: KAGVTQTPRYLIKTRGQQVTLSCSPISGHRSVSWYQQTPGQGLQFLFEYFSETQRNKGNFPGRFSGRQFSNSRSEMNVSTLELGDSALYLCASSLVVSGDTDTQYFGPGTRLTVL.

The rearrangement joins TRBV7-9 to TRBJ2-7; TRBD1 or TRBD2 may be the D gene (5 bases each). Trimming cost V 5 bases and J 7 bases, with 30 bases left between them. CDR1 SEHNR and CDR2 FQNEAQ come from the germline V gene (reference sequence). This CDR3 is 18 amino acids long. In DNA, the CDR3 is TGTGCCAGCAGCCCCCCGGGGCGGAGCCAAAAACCTAGCTGGGAGCAGTACTTC. It is translated as CASSPPGRSQKPSWEQYF.

This clone was counted only a few times. This chain connects TRBV7-6 to TRBJ1-1; weak D call: TRBD1 (6 bases). Germline V gives CDR1 SGHVS, CDR2 FNYEAQ. This CDR3 region has 14 residues. The V end lost 1 base, the J end lost 4 bases, and 10 bases lay between the germline ends. The CDR3 loop is CASSLEGGGTEAFF. CDR3 DNA: TGTGCCAGCAGCTTAGAGGGGGGTGGCACTGAAGCTTTCTTT.

V is TRBV4-3 and J is TRBJ2-2; D gene ambiguous. This CDR3 spans 13 amino acids. Germline V CDR1 and CDR2: LGHNA, YSLEER. The V end lost 0 bases, the J end lost 5 bases, and 4 bases lay between the germline ends. The CDR3 DNA reads as TGCGCCAGCAGCCAAGAATTTACCGGGGAGCTGTTTTTT. Translation gives CASSQEFTGELFF.

J is TRBJ1-2 and V is TRBV15; 9 bases agree with TRBD1. The V and J ends lost 2 bases and 8 bases, in that order; junction bases with no gene match: 12. The germline V gene has CDR1 LNHNV and CDR2 YYDKDF (reference sequence). The CDR3 sequence is 16 residues long. Here the CDR3 reads CATSRHLGTGLAGYTF. CDR3 DNA: TGTGCCACCAGCAGACACCTCGGGACAGGGCTTGCAGGCTACACCTTC. Complete variable domain (other parts from reference TRBV15 and TRBJ1-2): DAMVIQNPRYQVTQFGKPVTLSCSQTLNHNVMYWYQQKSSQAPKLLFHYYDKDFNNEADTPDNFQSRRPNTSFCFLDIRSPGLGDTAMYLCATSRHLGTGLAGYTFGSGTRLTVV.

V usage is TRBV18 and J usage is TRBJ2-2; D might be TRBD1 (6 bases). Germline V gene sequence: CDR1 KGHSH, CDR2 LQKENI. The CDR3 sequence is 17 residues long. The germline V and J ends were trimmed by 0 bases and 3 bases, with 14 bases remaining between them. The CDR3 reads CASSPPSQGLDTGELFF. The CDR3 nucleotides are TGTGCCAGCTCACCACCGAGTCAGGGGTTGGACACCGGGGAGCTGTTTTTT.

V and J are TRBV30 and TRBJ1-3; no reliable D call. Trimming cost V 1 base and J 0 bases, with 4 bases left between them. The germline V gene has CDR1 GTSNPN and CDR2 SVGIG (reference sequence). CDR3 length equals 13 residues. CDR3 coding DNA: TGTGCCTGGAGTGGGTTCTCTGGAAACACCATATATTTT. Translation gives CAWSGFSGNTIYF.

V and J are TRBV7-3 and TRBJ2-1; TRBD2 matches at 12 bases. The CDR3 has 15 amino acids. Trimming cost V 5 bases and J 9 bases; bases outside gene matches: 8. Per the germline V gene, CDR1 is SGHTA and CDR2 is FQGTGA. The CDR3 DNA follows: TGTGCCAGCAGCCCGCTAGCGGGGGGGCTCAGTGAGCAGTTCTTC. It is translated as CASSPLAGGLSEQFF. Using reference TRBV7-3 and TRBJ2-1 for the parts outside the CDR3, the full variable domain is GAGVSQTPSNKVTEKGKYVELRCDPISGHTALYWYRQSLGQGPEFLIYFQGTGAADDSGLPNDRFFAVRPEGSVSTLKIQRTERGDSAVYLCASSPLAGGLSEQFFGPGTRLTVL.

The chain carries TRBV2 and TRBJ2-4; D gene ambiguous. The germline gives CDR1 SNHLY, CDR2 FYNNEI. V lost 6 bases to trimming and J lost 11 bases, with 17 bases between them. The CDR3 spans 13 residues. The CDR3, as DNA: TGTGCCAGCAGGGGTACGGGTGTTATCCTTCAGTACTTC. It encodes CASRGTGVILQYF. Complete variable domain (other parts from reference TRBV2 and TRBJ2-4): EPEVTQTPSHQVTQMGQEVILRCVPISNHLYFYWYRQILGQKVEFLVSFYNNEISEKSEIFDDQFSVERPDGSNFTLKIRSTKLEDSAMYFCASRGTGVILQYFGAGTRLSVL.

This sequence joins TRBV6-5 and TRBJ1-6; D is undetermined. The germline CDR1 and CDR2 sequences are MNHEY and SVGAGI. This CDR3 region has 16 residues. V lost 2 bases and J lost 8, with 16 bases in between. The CDR3 region has the DNA TGTGCCAGCAGTTACGAAGGAGGCAGGAGCTATTCACCCCTCCACTTT. Its protein is CASSYEGGRSYSPLHF.

CDR3 sequence reads: CASTRQGLRGNQPQHF. The CDR3 DNA follows: TGTGCCAGTACTCGACAGGGCCTCCGCGGCAATCAGCCCCAGCATTTT. The chain combines TRBV19 with TRBJ1-5, with 7 bases matching TRBD1. Germline V lookup: CDR1 LNHDA, CDR2 SQIVND (reference sequence). The length of the CDR3 is 16 residues. V was clipped by 7 bases and J by 2 bases; unmatched bases: 11.

This chain links TRBV10-3 with TRBJ1-3, with a possible D match to TRBD1 (5 bases). V dropped 10 bases and J dropped 0 bases, with 16 bases sitting between them. Germline V CDR1 and CDR2: ENHRY, SYGVKD. The CDR3 covers 15 residues. CDR3 sequence (DNA): TGTGCCACCACACAGGACCGAAACTCTGGAAACACCATATATTTT. The encoded protein is CATTQDRNSGNTIYF.

V gene TRBV21-1 combines with J gene TRBJ2-4. TRBV21-1 counts as a pseudogene. The length of the CDR3 is 15 residues. CDR3 sequence (DNA): TGTGCCAGCAGCAAAGCCGGGCAGCAGGTGGTCATTCAGTACTTC. Encoded protein: CASSKAGQQVVIQYF.

The rearrangement uses TRBV19 and TRBJ2-2; D is uncertain. CDR3 length equals 13 residues. CDR1 is LNHDA, CDR2 SQIVND, per germline (reference sequence). V lost 2 bases and J 7 bases, leaving 8 bases between the germline ends. The CDR3: CASSIRRDGELFF. DNA for the CDR3: TGTGCCAGTAGTATAAGAAGGGACGGGGAGCTGTTTTTT. Full variable domain (remainder filled in from reference TRBV19 and TRBJ2-2): DGGITQSPKYLFRKEGQNVTLSCEQNLNHDAMYWYRQDPGQGLRLIYYSQIVNDFQKGDIAEGYSVSREKKESFPLTVTSAQKNPTAFYLCASSIRRDGELFFGEGSRLTVL.